The following is a TCR beta chain sequence with its context. Per the germline V gene, CDR1 is PRHDT and CDR2 is FYEKMQ (reference sequence). This CDR3 has 14 residues. Deletions cut 3 bases from V and 7 bases from J, with 15 bases between. These data come from a study of T cell changes during pregnancy in multiple sclerosis. TCRdb keeps only in-frame clones here, not all; method: immunoSEQ multiplex PCR. The sample holds fewer than 90,000 clones, about 94% seen once. The sequencing here drew on peripheral blood, taken in the third trimester of pregnancy. This receptor was taken from a female donor in good health, enrolled as a control in a pregnancy study. This rearrangement joins TRBV13 to TRBJ1-1, with D possibly matching TRBD1 (6 bases). DNA of the CDR3: TGTGCCAGCAGCTTTCGGCAGGGGCGGGTTGAAGCTTTCTTT. This gives the protein CASSFRQGRVEAFF.